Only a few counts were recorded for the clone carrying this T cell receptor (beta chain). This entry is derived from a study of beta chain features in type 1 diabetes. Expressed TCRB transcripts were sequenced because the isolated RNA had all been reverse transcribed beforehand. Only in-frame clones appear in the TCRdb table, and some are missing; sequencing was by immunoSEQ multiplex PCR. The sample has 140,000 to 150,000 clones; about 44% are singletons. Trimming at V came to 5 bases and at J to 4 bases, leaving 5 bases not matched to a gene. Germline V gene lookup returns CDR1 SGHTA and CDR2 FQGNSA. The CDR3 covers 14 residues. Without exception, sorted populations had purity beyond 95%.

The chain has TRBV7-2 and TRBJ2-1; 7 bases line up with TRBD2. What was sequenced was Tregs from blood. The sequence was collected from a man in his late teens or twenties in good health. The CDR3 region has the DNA TGTGCCAGCAGCCCCAGCGGGAATTACAATGAGCAGTTCTTC. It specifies CASSPSGNYNEQFF.